The sequence of this T cell receptor beta chain was determined in a study of PD-L1 blockade in urothelial cancer. Study context: Each participant's history included 0 to 3 prior chemotherapy regimens. T cells numbered a median of approximately 150,000 in the blood samples.

Points from the study as a whole: Tumor-associated blood clones were expanded more by durable-benefit patients at 3 weeks.

Time point described: peripheral blood 6 weeks after treatment start. Notes on this clone: What it binds is not known.

Data came from immunoSEQ multiplex PCR; TCRdb stores just in-frame clones and leaves some out. The sample has more than 90,000 clones; 83% are singletons. CDR1 is SGHRS and CDR2 is YFSETQ in the germline V gene. The J segment lost 4 bases and the V segment lost 4 bases, leaving 7 bases of the junction unmatched. There are 16 residues in the CDR3. This sequence was found in a man aged 65 to 79 with urothelial cancer. The sequencing here drew on PBMCs, taken around atezolizumab (anti-PD-L1) treatment. J is TRBJ2-7 and V is TRBV5-1; TRBD2 agrees at 14 bases. CDR3 region: CASSRGLAGEGYEQYF. For the CDR3, the DNA is TGCGCCAGCAGCAGGGGACTAGCGGGAGAGGGATACGAGCAGTACTTC.